Sequencing of this TCR beta chain was carried out in a study of blood T cell repertoires in COVID-19 (dated by TCRdb to 2019 to 2021). Context from the whole study: Samples covering the acute and convalescent phases of COVID-19 were provided by collaborators in the United States, Italy and Spain. The prospective study material was composed of cDNA or gDNA derived from T cells, B-cell-depleted T cells, or PBMCs. Deeply sampled blood TCRbeta repertoires from subjects exposed to, actively infected with, or recovered from COVID-19 were included in the dataset. The repertoires were made available in a free public database intended to serve as a resource for research on the immune response to SARS-CoV-2. The samples were drawn from two sources: the first 160 participants of the ongoing ImmuneRACE study, and fewer than 1,500 subjects contributed by 6 global collaborators. The sample metadata nearly always contained a de-identified subject ID, COVID-19 status, age in years and sex. Where HLA class I and class II types were available, the types were taken from metadata supplied by the sample provider, not from assay-based typing. General conclusions and limits of the study: The quantity of clinical and demographic metadata differed by source and by participant and was supplied without curation.

To note about this clone: No antigen is known for it. No base qualities exist here, and no much larger clone lies one base off it.

Collaborating institutions collected whole blood in K2EDTA tubes following their own protocols. Collaborator samples were shipped for TCRbeta analysis as frozen whole blood, isolated PBMCs, or DNA extracted from either sample type. The CDR3 holds 16 amino acids from the cysteine to the phenylalanine. The kept DNA is CDR3 alone, 48 bases in frame from the first base. The junction shows trimming of 5 bases on V and 1 base on J, plus 16 bases between the germline ends. Based on the germline V gene, the CDR1 and CDR2 sequences are SGHAT and FQNNGV. TCRbeta CDR3 regions were amplified from genomic DNA using the immunoSEQ Assay, a bias-controlled multiplex PCR. The authors processed their data as follows. Within the assay, amplification of reference gene primers was used to estimate how many nucleated cells each sample contained. Sequence reads were collapsed and filtered to measure the absolute abundance of every unique TCRbeta CDR3 rearrangement. For each sample, productive Simpson clonality was calculated by taking the square root of Simpson's diversity index across productive rearrangements. Entries here come from immuneACCESS through TCRdb and include only in-frame sequences with V and J called. Some clones fail to appear in such tables; in the studies checked, an unresolved V gene covers under half of the shortfall, and the cause of the remainder is unknown. V and J calls plus clone size are reproduced from that table; the DNA served to infer D and trimming. A total of fewer than 90,000 clones appear in this sample, 70% to 90% of them only once. Of the sample, about 7% falls within the top ten clones.

The source is a man between 65 and 85 years old with acute or convalescent COVID-19. The source material was peripheral blood. In this chain, TRBV11-2 is recombined with TRBJ2-3; the D gene is possibly TRBD1, with 5 bases matching. The CDR3: CASSNREQARTDTQYF. The nucleotides read TGTGCCAGCAGCAACAGAGAACAGGCCCGCACAGATACGCAGTATTTT.